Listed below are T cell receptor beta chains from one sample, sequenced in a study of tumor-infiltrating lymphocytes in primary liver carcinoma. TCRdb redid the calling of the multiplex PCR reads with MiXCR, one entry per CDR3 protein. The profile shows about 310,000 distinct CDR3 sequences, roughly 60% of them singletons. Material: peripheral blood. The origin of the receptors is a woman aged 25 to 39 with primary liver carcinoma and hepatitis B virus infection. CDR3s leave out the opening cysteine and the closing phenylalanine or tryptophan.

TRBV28,ASLPLTSGDKNIQY
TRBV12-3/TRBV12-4,ASSTQGYVVHEQY
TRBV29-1,SVGQAGMNTEAF
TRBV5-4,ASSPSVDREGEAF
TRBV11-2,ASSTSSGTGTEAF
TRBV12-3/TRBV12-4,ASSFTGTEQF
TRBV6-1,ASSDRGGQPQH
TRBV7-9,ASTPGTAGANVLT
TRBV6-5,VSSYGGMNIEAF
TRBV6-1,AEGRAYQGTQY
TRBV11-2,ASSFGTTLRSEQF
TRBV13,ASSSGAYGTEAF
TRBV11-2,ANGPRQAANTGELF
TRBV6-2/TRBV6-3,ASRLAGRSYEQY
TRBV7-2,ASSLREGLTYEQY
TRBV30,AWSGDYLWETQY
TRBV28,ASSFPSGGASNQPQH
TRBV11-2,AISLGGRVGDTQY
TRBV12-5,TSGPPGLNYSYT
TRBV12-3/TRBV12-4,ASRTGTRPLGEQI
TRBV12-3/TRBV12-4,ASSGGGRLQETQY
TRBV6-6,ASTYEGQGGNIQY
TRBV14,ASSQDRVTRPDTQY
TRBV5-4,ASSFSSQYQ
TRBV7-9,ANSPPSGSQSGNEQF
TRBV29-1,SVRQPPEEKLF
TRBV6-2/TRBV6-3,ASSYRGAGYGSDTQY
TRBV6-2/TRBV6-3,ASSYGGGSGNSCEQY
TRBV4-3,ASSQDWQNNQPQH
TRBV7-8,ASSVIAGSRGEQY
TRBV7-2,ASSPGTGAGELF
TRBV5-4,ASSSAGQNYEQY
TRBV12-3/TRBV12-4,ASRPRNEQF
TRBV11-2,AGSLQSTEQL
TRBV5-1,ASSFPRGSGRNKETQY